This T cell receptor beta chain is drawn from a study of blood T cell repertoires in COVID-19. Across the study: From T cells, B-cell-depleted T cells, or PBMCs came the material, which was cDNA or gDNA.

Germline CDR1 LGHNT, CDR2 FRNRAP. The CDR3 loop spans 14 amino acids. Trimming pared 4 bases from V and 1 base from J, leaving 10 bases between. Generated by immunoSEQ multiplex PCR, the TCRdb table keeps only in-frame clones and is missing some. The sample has approximately 240,000 clones, approximately 83% seen once; the top ten hold 1.3%. The sequencing input was peripheral blood. The sequence derives from a woman aged 30 to 39 with COVID-19, enrolled during active disease. The chain has TRBV12-5 and TRBJ1-1; perhaps TRBD1 as D (5 bases). The CDR3 region has the DNA TGTGCTAGTGGTTGGGGGACTGGGAACACTGAAGCTTTCTTT. Residues: CASGWGTGNTEAFF.